One sample yielded the 14 T cell receptor beta chains listed below, sequenced in a study of molecular identifiers for immune sequencing clone quantification. TCRdb re-derived calls from the PCR reads in MiXCR, one entry per CDR3 protein. The data hold under 600,000 distinct CDR3 sequences, with about a fifth observed a single time. Specimen: naive CD8+ T cells from blood, with Jurkat cell RNA spiked in. Indicated subset: FACS-sorted CD8+CD4-CCR7+CD45RA+ naive T cells. These receptors were obtained from a human donor in good health. Some libraries in this study had Jurkat cell RNA spiked in.

This clonotype was observed at least ten times. This sequence joins TRBV18 and TRBJ2-5; possible D gene TRBD2, 6 bases. Trimming removed 0 bases from V and 4 bases from J, with 15 bases in between. CDR1 and CDR2 (germline): KGHSH, LQKENI. CDR3 length equals 16 residues. The chain's CDR3 is CASSPPGGPSLETQYF. As DNA, the CDR3 is TGTGCCAGCTCACCACCGGGAGGCCCGTCGTTAGAGACCCAGTACTTC.

This clonotype was counted many times. The chain employs TRBV6-5 and TRBJ1-2; D remains ambiguous. Germline assignment: CDR1 MNHEY and CDR2 SVGAGI. Trimming cost V 4 bases and J 3 bases, with 6 bases left between them. CDR3 size: 12 residues. CDR3 nucleotides: TGTGCCAGCAGTTCCCAACACTATGGCTACACCTTC. It is translated as CASSSQHYGYTF.

The rearrangement links TRBV11-2 to TRBJ2-7; TRBD1 might be the D (6 bases). The CDR3 has 15 amino acids. Trimming stripped 1 base from V and 2 bases from J, with 12 bases between. Germline V gene lookup returns CDR1 SGHAT and CDR2 FQNNGV. CDR3 coding DNA: TGTGCCAGCAGCTTAGCCCTGGGACACACCTACGAGCAGTACTTC. Its translation is CASSLALGHTYEQYF.

This clonotype was seen once. A much larger clone sits a single nucleotide away, making a read error possible. The V and J genes are TRBV20-1 and TRBJ2-7; the match to TRBD2 covers 10 bases. Per germline, CDR1 DFQATT and CDR2 SNEGSKA (reference sequence). This CDR3 is built from 15 residues. CDR3 amino acids: CSARDWGLASYERYF. CDR3 coding DNA: TGCAGTGCTAGAGATTGGGGACTAGCGTCCTACGAGCGGTACTTC.

A remark on this clonotype: A much bigger clone sits one base away, suggesting this may be a read error. This chain joins TRBV4-3 and TRBJ2-7; 7 nucleotides line up with TRBD2. V was clipped by 0 bases and J by 4 bases; unmatched bases: 6. The CDR3 has 15 residues. Germline V gene sequence: CDR1 LGHNA, CDR2 YSLEER. This CDR3 is CASSQELATIYEQYF. As DNA, the CDR3 is TGCGCCAGCAGCCAAGAACTAGCGACTATTTACGAGCAGTACTTC.

Of note for this clonotype: A read error may explain this, as a much larger clone is one base away. J is TRBJ2-4 and V is TRBV13; D unclear. This CDR3 spans 12 amino acids. V was trimmed by 0 bases and J by 12 bases, leaving 9 bases between them. In germline, CDR1 is PRHDT, CDR2 FYEKMQ (reference sequence). CDR3 sequence: CASSLGSASQYF. CDR3 nucleotide sequence: TGTGCCAGCAGCTTAGGCTCCGCTAGTCAGTACTTC.

In its sample, this clonotype was seen many times. The CDR3 nucleotides are TGTGCCAGCAGCCAAGTTGAAGACAGATACTATAATTCACCCCTCCACTTT. This translates into CASSQVEDRYYNSPLHF. This sequence joins TRBV4-2 and TRBJ1-6, with D perhaps matching TRBD1 (5 bases). The V end lost 1 base, the J end lost 3 bases, and 13 bases lay between the germline ends. The germline CDR1 and CDR2 sequences are LGHNA and YNFKEQ. The CDR3 is made up of 17 amino acids.

This clonotype has just a few counts. The chain carries TRBV2 and TRBJ2-7; D is ambiguous. V was pared by 1 base and J by 3 bases, with 7 bases between. Germline V CDR1 and CDR2: SNHLY, FYNNEI. The CDR3 spans 13 residues. In DNA, the CDR3 is TGTGCCAGCAGTGAAGTGAAAGACTACGAGCAGTACTTC. It yields the protein CASSEVKDYEQYF.

This sequence joins TRBV7-2 and TRBJ2-7; D not certain. The CDR3 covers 13 residues. V was cut by 2 bases and J by 3 bases, with 8 bases left in between. The germline V gene encodes CDR1 SGHTA and CDR2 FQGNSA. The CDR3 DNA follows: TGTGCCAGCAGCTTAAGCTCCTACTACGAGCAGTACTTC. Amino acid sequence: CASSLSSYYEQYF.

The chain recombines TRBV7-4 with TRBJ1-5; D is perhaps TRBD2 (6 bases). The J call could be wrong; TRBJ2-3 is a better fit for the DNA end. The CDR3 runs to 13 residues. Germline V gene data show CDR1 as SGHVT and CDR2 as SQSDAQ. In DNA, the CDR3 is TGTGTCAGGATGGAGGGTAGCAATCAGCCCCAGTATTTT. Amino acid sequence: CVRMEGSNQPQYF.

This clonotype has a count of ten or more. The chain recombines TRBV27 with TRBJ2-5; TRBD1 agrees at 9 bases. V dropped 2 bases and J dropped 5; count of bases not matched to a gene: 3. This CDR3 has 14 amino acids. Germline V gene data show CDR1 as MNHEY and CDR2 as SMNVEV (reference sequence). This CDR3 reads CASSLLQGAETQYF. The CDR3, as DNA: TGTGCCAGCAGTTTACTACAGGGGGCGGAGACCCAGTACTTC.

This clonotype occurred many times. CDR3 amino acids: CASSFGTESTDTQYF. Here the CDR3 DNA reads TGTGCCAGCAGTTTCGGGACAGAGAGCACAGATACGCAGTATTTT. The chain employs TRBV28 and TRBJ2-3; TRBD1 aligns across 7 bases. The CDR3 contains 15 residues. Germline CDR1 is MDHEN and CDR2 is SYDVKM. V was clipped by 3 bases and J by 0 bases; unmatched bases: 3.

In its sample, this clonotype was seen many times. The chain links TRBV7-9 to TRBJ2-3; the D gene could be TRBD1 or TRBD2 (5 bases each). Germline CDR1 SEHNR, CDR2 FQNEAQ (reference sequence). The CDR3 is 14 amino acids. The germline V and J ends were trimmed by 5 bases and 4 bases, with 13 bases remaining between them. CDR3 sequence (DNA): TGTGCCAGCAGCGCTCGGGACCTCCCAGATACGCAGTATTTT. It is translated as CASSARDLPDTQYF.

This clonotype was picked up many times. The chain links TRBV7-9 to TRBJ2-4, with 7 bases matching TRBD1. CDR3 length: 16 amino acids. CDR1 SEHNR and CDR2 FQNEAQ come from the germline V gene (reference sequence). V gave up 6 bases and J gave up 0 bases; unmatched junction bases: 8. CDR3 nucleotides: TGTGCCAGCAGTACCGGACAGGCGACAGCCAAAAACATTCAGTACTTC. Its translation is CASSTGQATAKNIQYF.